This T cell receptor (beta chain) was recorded in a study of shared clonotypes between healthy human individuals. The donor cohort consisted entirely of Caucasian adults residing in Nashville, Tennessee. Of note for this clone: The antigen is undetermined.

At the deep level, the assay was run. Assay used: immunoSEQ multiplex PCR; TCRdb lists only in-frame clones, some missing. The repertoire holds around 1.1 million clones, with about four fifths as singletons. Study-level points and caveats: Deeper or shallower sequencing was expected to change how clonotypes are shared among donors. Among the subsets, naive ones generally showed larger estimated richness than memory ones.

The CDR3 is made up of 15 amino acids. V was clipped by 2 bases and J by 3 bases; unmatched bases: 4. Looked up from germline, CDR1 is SGHDT and CDR2 is YYEEEE. The gene calls are TRBV5-6 and TRBJ2-3; TRBD1 agrees at 9 bases. This sequence originates from a man between 18 and 29 years old in good health. Some clones in this sample may be carry-over from other donors' samples. The sequenced sample was memory CD4+ T cells from PBMCs. Subset given: CD45RA-negative fraction. Here the CDR3 reads CASSFDRGGTDTQYF. The CDR3 nucleotides are TGTGCCAGCAGCTTTGACAGGGGGGGAACAGATACGCAGTATTTT.